This T cell receptor (beta chain) originates from a study of blood T cell repertoires in COVID-19. The CDR3 has 14 amino acids. With 4 bases removed from V and 0 bases from J, the gap between germline ends came to 9 bases. In germline, CDR1 is LNHDA, CDR2 SQIVND (reference sequence). Clones were read by immunoSEQ multiplex PCR, and TCRdb kept only the in-frame ones, dropping some. The sample includes about 210,000 clones, about 90% seen only once; the top ten take more than 1.4%. The source is a man aged 18-30 years with active or convalescent COVID-19. The gene calls are TRBV19 and TRBJ1-1; a possible D gene is TRBD1 (5 bases). Sequences were obtained from peripheral blood. The CDR3 reads CASSTRAMNTEAFF. CDR3 nucleotide sequence: TGTGCCAGTAGTACCAGGGCCATGAACACTGAAGCTTTCTTT. Based on the CDR3 plus reference TRBV19 and TRBJ1-1, the full variable domain is DGGITQSPKYLFRKEGQNVTLSCEQNLNHDAMYWYRQDPGQGLRLIYYSQIVNDFQKGDIAEGYSVSREKKESFPLTVTSAQKNPTAFYLCASSTRAMNTEAFFGQGTRLTVV.